One sample yielded the 13 T cell receptor beta chains listed below, sequenced in a study of shared clonotypes between healthy human individuals. Using immunoSEQ multiplex PCR, the repertoire was profiled, and TCRdb retains in-frame clones only, with some absent. The table lists 2,500,000 or so clones, about nine tenths of them singletons. Sequenced: naive CD4+ T cells from PBMCs. Subset specified: CD45RA+ positively selected. These TCRs come from a man aged 18-30 years in good health. Some clones in this sample may be carry-over from other donors' samples.

The chain has TRBV12-5 and TRBJ2-1, with TRBD2 matching 12 bases. V lost 0 bases and J lost 9; bases outside the gene matches: 18. The CDR3 length is 20 residues. Germline V gene data show CDR1 as LGHNT and CDR2 as FRNRAP. The CDR3: CASGLVGPTSGRVRGTEQFF. As DNA, the CDR3 is TGTGCTAGTGGTTTGGTGGGCCCGACTAGCGGGAGAGTTAGGGGTACTGAGCAGTTCTTC.

This clone was seen a single time. The chain recombines TRBV30 with TRBJ2-7; 7 nucleotides agree with TRBD1. This CDR3 is 13 amino acids long. CDR1 and CDR2 (germline): GTSNPN, SVGIG (reference sequence). Unmatched junction bases numbered 5, after V lost 2 bases and J lost 4 bases. The CDR3 sequence is CAWSLGQRYEQYF. CDR3 sequence (DNA): TGTGCCTGGAGTCTGGGACAGAGATACGAGCAGTACTTC.

J is TRBJ2-7 and V is TRBV4-2; D gene ambiguous. V was trimmed by 4 bases and J by 4 bases, leaving 17 bases between them. In germline, CDR1 is LGHNA, CDR2 YNFKEQ. CDR3 length: 15 amino acids. CDR3 amino acids: CASSRGTHVTYEQYF. Here the CDR3 DNA reads TGTGCCAGCAGCCGCGGAACCCATGTAACTTACGAGCAGTACTTC.

To note about this clone: Other DNA sequences in the sample encode the same CDR3. The rearrangement joins TRBV28 to TRBJ2-2; 8 nucleotides agree with TRBD1. V was clipped by 5 bases and J by 4 bases; unmatched bases: 3. CDR1 MDHEN and CDR2 SYDVKM come from the germline V gene. There are 14 residues in the CDR3. CDR3 region: CASSRTGGTGELFF. CDR3 DNA: TGTGCCAGCAGTCGAACAGGGGGCACCGGGGAGCTGTTTTTT.

The chain uses TRBV2 and TRBJ2-7; D possibly uses TRBD1 or TRBD2 (6 bases each). Trimming cost V 8 bases and J 6 bases, with 17 bases left between them. Germline V lookup: CDR1 SNHLY, CDR2 FYNNEI. CDR3 size: 13 residues. CDR3: CASGSSRGAEQYF. The CDR3 region has the DNA TGTGCCAGCGGATCTTCAAGGGGGGCCGAGCAGTACTTC.

The gene calls are TRBV7-2 and TRBJ2-1, with a possible D match to TRBD2 (6 bases). Trimming shortened V by 6 bases and J by 2 bases, and 14 bases separated the two germline ends. Germline CDR1 reads SGHTA; CDR2 reads FQGNSA. This CDR3 has 15 amino acids. CDR3 bases: TGTGCCAGCAGTAACTGGGGACTTACCTACAATGAGCAGTTCTTC. Its protein product is CASSNWGLTYNEQFF.

The rearrangement joins TRBV11-2 to TRBJ1-1; D not certain. From germline, CDR1 is SGHAT and CDR2 FQNNGV. CDR3 length equals 11 residues. V shed 6 bases and J shed 0 bases, with 2 bases lying between them. The CDR3 here is CASRMNTEAFF. The CDR3 coding sequence is TGTGCCAGCAGGATGAACACTGAAGCTTTCTTT.

The rearrangement joins TRBV28 to TRBJ1-4; D is unclear. Germline values: CDR1 MDHEN, CDR2 SYDVKM. V lost 5 bases to trimming and J lost 14 bases, with 12 bases between them. This CDR3 is 11 amino acids long. The DNA for the CDR3 is TGTGCCAGCAGTCGCGGCTGGTGGCTGTTTTTT. It codes for CASSRGWWLFF.

The chain uses TRBV7-9 and TRBJ1-5; perhaps TRBD1 as D (5 bases). Per the germline V gene, CDR1 is SEHNR and CDR2 is FQNEAQ (reference sequence). The CDR3 is 15 residues long. V was cut by 5 bases and J by 4 bases, with 15 bases left in between. CDR3 DNA sequence: TGTGCCAGCAGCCCCGGGGCAGGGAGGAATCAGCCCCAGCATTTT. Its translation: CASSPGAGRNQPQHF.

J is TRBJ1-2 and V is TRBV7-9, with 12 positions matching TRBD1. V lost 5 bases to trimming and J lost 7 bases; unmatched junction nucleotides: 14. This CDR3 has 17 residues. Germline CDR1 reads SEHNR; CDR2 reads FQNEAQ (reference sequence). The CDR3 DNA follows: TGTGCCAGCAGCCCCACCGGGACAGGGGGCGACCTCGGTGGCTACACCTTC. It yields the protein CASSPTGTGGDLGGYTF. The entire variable domain, with the rest obtained from reference TRBV7-9 and TRBJ1-2, is as follows: DTGVSQNPRHKITKRGQNVTFRCDPISEHNRLYWYRQTLGQGPEFLTYFQNEAQLEKSRLLSDRFSAERPKGSFSTLEIQRTEQGDSAMYLCASSPTGTGGDLGGYTFGSGTRLTVV.

This rearrangement joins TRBV28 to TRBJ2-7, with D perhaps assigned TRBD1 or TRBD2 (5 bases each). Germline assignment: CDR1 MDHEN and CDR2 SYDVKM. V shed 7 bases and J shed 3 bases, with 22 bases lying between them. The CDR3 is 16 amino acids. The chain's CDR3 is CASTPIGLGEGYEQYF. CDR3 nucleotides: TGTGCCAGCACCCCGATCGGCTTGGGGGAAGGCTACGAGCAGTACTTC.

This clone was observed a single time. This rearrangement joins TRBV13 to TRBJ2-7; the match to TRBD2 covers 12 bases. The length of the CDR3 is 17 residues. V shed 5 bases, J shed 0 bases, and the junction held 8 bases outside the gene matches. The germline V gene has CDR1 PRHDT and CDR2 FYEKMQ (reference sequence). This CDR3 is CASSVGLAGHSSYEQYF. CDR3 nucleotide sequence: TGTGCCAGCAGCGTGGGACTAGCGGGCCATAGCTCCTACGAGCAGTACTTC.

V is TRBV5-1 and J is TRBJ1-2; 8 bases are a match to TRBD1. The CDR3 totals 15 residues. Germline V lookup: CDR1 SGHRS, CDR2 YFSETQ. The V and J ends lost 0 bases and 4 bases, in that order; junction bases with no gene match: 5. This chain's CDR3 is CASSLEDRVGYGYTF. DNA of the CDR3: TGCGCCAGCAGCTTGGAGGACAGGGTTGGCTATGGCTACACCTTC.